These 25 T cell receptor beta chains were sequenced from one sample in a study of blood T cell repertoires in COVID-19. The data were produced by immunoSEQ multiplex PCR, yet TCRdb's version contains in-frame clones alone and is incomplete. There are some 350,000 clones in the sample; 85% to 90% occur only once, and approximately 1% lies in the top ten. Sequencing used PBMCs or T cells enriched from blood (not recorded which). These receptors were collected from a man between 18 and 29 years old who had recovered from COVID-19.

This clone was picked up a small number of times. This chain connects TRBV5-1 to TRBJ2-1, with 11 bases that match TRBD2. CDR1 and CDR2 from the germline V gene are SGHRS and YFSETQ. This CDR3 region has 15 residues. V was clipped by 1 base and J by 10 bases; unmatched bases: 7. CDR3 amino acids: CASSLRSGGVEEQFF. CDR3 in DNA: TGCGCCAGCAGCTTGCGTAGCGGGGGGGTAGAAGAGCAGTTCTTC.

The chain has TRBV30 and TRBJ2-3; TRBD1 matches 7 bases. This CDR3 spans 13 amino acids. The V segment lost 5 bases and the J segment 1 base; nucleotides outside the gene matches: 3. Per germline, CDR1 GTSNPN and CDR2 SVGIG (reference sequence). The chain's CDR3 is CAWGRGRTDTQYF. CDR3 bases: TGTGCCTGGGGAAGGGGGCGCACAGATACGCAGTATTTT.

The chain employs TRBV28 and TRBJ2-3, with TRBD2 identical over 10 bases. The CDR3 covers 18 residues. CDR1 MDHEN and CDR2 SYDVKM come from the germline V gene. Trimming removed 3 bases from V and 2 bases from J; junction bases left unmatched: 11. The CDR3 DNA reads TGTGCCAGCAGTTTTTCGAGACTAGCGGGCAAAAACACAGATACGCAGTATTTT. The encoded protein is CASSFSRLAGKNTDTQYF.

This chain connects TRBV27 to TRBJ1-2; D remains unclear. The CDR3 sequence is 13 residues long. The germline V gene has CDR1 MNHEY and CDR2 SMNVEV (reference sequence). Trimming pared 5 bases from V and 8 bases from J, leaving 15 bases between. This chain's CDR3 is CASSPDSRRGYTF. The CDR3 coding sequence is TGTGCCAGCAGTCCTGACTCCAGGAGGGGCTACACCTTC.

This chain joins TRBV1 and TRBJ2-2; TRBD1 was called by the table and not checked on the DNA. TRBV1 is designated a pseudogene. This CDR3 is 15 amino acids long. CDR3 residues: CTSSQTGKDTGELFF. In DNA form, the CDR3 reads TGCACCAGCAGCCAGACAGGGAAGGACACCGGGGAGCTGTTTTTT.

V and J are TRBV7-8 and TRBJ2-6; D uncertain. The CDR3 has 17 amino acids. V lost 5 bases to trimming and J lost 0 bases, with 14 bases between them. CDR1 and CDR2 from the germline V gene are SGHVS and FQNEAQ. CDR3 sequence: CASSRQQIPSGANVLTF. CDR3 bases: TGTGCCAGCAGCCGTCAACAGATACCCTCTGGGGCCAACGTCCTGACTTTC.

In nucleotides, the CDR3 is TGTGCCAGCAGTTACTCTCTAGACTACGAGCAGTACTTC. Its translation is CASSYSLDYEQYF. J is TRBJ2-7 and V is TRBV6-5; no clear D. Germline V gene sequence: CDR1 MNHEY, CDR2 SVGAGI. V lost 0 bases and J lost 3, with 6 bases in between. The CDR3 has 13 amino acids.

This clone has a handful of counts. J is TRBJ2-3 and V is TRBV2; weak D call: TRBD2 (5 bases). V lost 8 bases and J lost 5, with 11 bases in between. Germline CDR1 is SNHLY and CDR2 is FYNNEI. The CDR3 contains 12 residues. The CDR3 region has the DNA TGTGCCAGCCGGTTCGAGGGAGATACGCAGTATTTT. Protein: CASRFEGDTQYF. Combining the CDR3 with reference TRBV2 and TRBJ2-3 gives the whole variable domain EPEVTQTPSHQVTQMGQEVILRCVPISNHLYFYWYRQILGQKVEFLVSFYNNEISEKSEIFDDQFSVERPDGSNFTLKIRSTKLEDSAMYFCASRFEGDTQYFGPGTRLTVL.

This clone is a singleton in its sample. The V gene is TRBV28, the J gene TRBJ2-1; perhaps TRBD2 as D (6 bases). Trimming stripped 5 bases from V and 3 bases from J, with 8 bases between. CDR1 is MDHEN, CDR2 SYDVKM, per germline. This CDR3 region has 13 residues. The CDR3 sequence: CASSTAGYNEQFF. CDR3 DNA: TGTGCCAGCAGTACAGCGGGCTACAATGAGCAGTTCTTC.

The chain recombines TRBV3-1 (or the pseudogene TRBV3-2) with TRBJ2-5; 9 bases are a match to TRBD2. Germline values: CDR1 LGHDT, CDR2 YNNKEL (reference sequence). The CDR3 consists of 14 residues. Trimming at V came to 4 bases and at J to 5 bases, leaving 5 bases not matched to a gene. In DNA form, the CDR3 reads TGTGCCAGCAGCCTAGCGGGGGCCGGGGAGACCCAGTACTTC. This codes for CASSLAGAGETQYF.

The chain employs TRBV29-1 and TRBJ2-3, with D possibly being TRBD1 (5 bases). Germline loops: CDR1 SQVTM, CDR2 ANQGSEA. V was shortened by 3 bases and J by 7 bases, with 20 bases between the two germline ends. The CDR3 has 15 residues. In DNA form, the CDR3 reads TGCAGCGTTGAGTGGGGCGGAAGTAACAAGAATACGCAGTATTTT. Its translation: CSVEWGGSNKNTQYF.

The V gene is TRBV5-1, the J gene TRBJ2-5; TRBD2 matches at 8 bases. Germline-derived CDR1 and CDR2 are SGHRS and YFSETQ. The ends lost 3 bases at V and 4 bases at J; junction bases unmatched: 11. The CDR3 spans 16 residues. The CDR3 protein is CASSYGNSGAGETQYF. CDR3 bases: TGCGCCAGCAGCTACGGTAATAGCGGGGCAGGAGAGACCCAGTACTTC.

The chain recombines TRBV6-2 or TRBV6-3 with TRBJ2-1, with D maybe TRBD2 (5 bases). The CDR3 is 13 amino acids. Trimming left V 5 bases short and J 15 bases short, with 20 bases between. Germline lookup yields CDR1 MNHEY and CDR2 SVGEGT. The CDR3 loop reads CASSVALKGGRFF. The DNA for the CDR3 is TGTGCCAGCAGTGTGGCCTTGAAGGGTGGGAGGTTCTTC.

J is TRBJ1-5 and V is TRBV19; possible D gene TRBD1, 5 bases. Trimming took 4 bases from V and 0 from J, leaving 25 bases between them. CDR1 is LNHDA and CDR2 is SQIVND in the germline V gene (reference sequence). The CDR3 length is 20 residues. CDR3 sequence: CASSSTSPSRARVSNQPQHF. CDR3 sequence (DNA): TGTGCCAGTAGTAGTACATCCCCAAGCAGGGCCCGGGTTAGCAATCAGCCCCAGCATTTT. Full variable domain (rest looked up from reference TRBV19 and TRBJ1-5): DGGITQSPKYLFRKEGQNVTLSCEQNLNHDAMYWYRQDPGQGLRLIYYSQIVNDFQKGDIAEGYSVSREKKESFPLTVTSAQKNPTAFYLCASSSTSPSRARVSNQPQHFGDGTRLSIL.

The J gene is TRBJ1-5, the V gene TRBV10-3; a possible D gene is TRBD1 (5 bases). This CDR3 has 14 amino acids. Between the trimmed V and J ends, which lost 4 bases and 7 bases, there was a span of 14 bases. CDR1 and CDR2 (germline): ENHRY, SYGVKD. The DNA of the CDR3 is TGTGCCATCAGTGGGGGGGGATTAGGGCAGCCCCAGCATTTT. Translated: CAISGGGLGQPQHF.

The chain employs TRBV19 and TRBJ2-3, with a tentative D call TRBD2 (6 bases). Trimming stripped 4 bases from V and 1 base from J, with 21 bases between. The CDR3 covers 18 residues. CDR1 and CDR2 from the germline V gene are LNHDA and SQIVND (reference sequence). In DNA form, the CDR3 reads TGTGCCAGTAGTAATAAGGGGAATAGCGGCAGCGGCACAGATACGCAGTATTTT. It codes for CASSNKGNSGSGTDTQYF.

The chain recombines TRBV7-2 with TRBJ2-3; D is possibly TRBD1 (6 bases). The CDR3 sequence is 15 residues long. Germline assignment: CDR1 SGHTA and CDR2 FQGNSA. Trimming pared 1 base from V and 5 bases from J, leaving 13 bases between. CDR3 coding DNA: TGTGCCAGCAGCTTAGAGGCCAGGGGAATAGATACGCAGTATTTT. Encoded protein: CASSLEARGIDTQYF.

The rearrangement links TRBV7-9 to TRBJ2-7; D is perhaps TRBD1 (6 bases). The CDR3 has 13 amino acids. Germline CDR1 and CDR2: SEHNR and FQNEAQ (reference sequence). V shed 5 bases and J shed 9 bases, with 17 bases lying between them. The CDR3, as DNA: TGTGCCAGCAGCCCGGACAGATCGGGTGGGCAGTACTTC. It translates to CASSPDRSGGQYF.

The CDR3 DNA reads TGTGCCAGCAGTTTAGAGGGCTCCTACAATGAGCAGTTCTTC. Translating gives CASSLEGSYNEQFF. The chain joins TRBV27 to TRBJ2-1; D might be TRBD2 (5 bases). From germline, CDR1 is MNHEY and CDR2 SMNVEV (reference sequence). The CDR3 covers 14 residues. V was pared by 2 bases and J by 0 bases, with 5 bases between.

The rearrangement joins TRBV7-9 to TRBJ2-2; a possible D gene is TRBD1 (5 bases). Germline V lookup: CDR1 SEHNR, CDR2 FQNEAQ (reference sequence). V gave up 0 bases and J gave up 10 bases, with 12 bases separating them. CDR3 length: 14 amino acids. The CDR3 DNA is TGTGCCAGCAGCTTAGCCAGGGTGAATGCGGAGCTGTTTTTT. It translates to CASSLARVNAELFF.

V gene TRBV6-5 combines with J gene TRBJ1-6, with D perhaps matching TRBD1 (5 bases). The CDR3 covers 14 residues. CDR1 is MNHEY and CDR2 is SVGAGI in the germline V gene. The V gene lost 6 bases and the J gene lost 6 bases, with 12 bases spanning the gap. In DNA, the CDR3 is TGTGCCAGCAGAACAGGTTTGAGTAATTCACCCCTCCACTTT. Its protein is CASRTGLSNSPLHF.

In its sample, this clone was seen once. This chain links TRBV6-1 with TRBJ2-3; the D gene is possibly TRBD2 (6 bases). The germline V gene has CDR1 MNHNS and CDR2 SASEGT. The CDR3 extends over 14 amino acids. Trimming stripped 3 bases from V and 5 bases from J, with 12 bases between. CDR3 amino acids: CASSEAGLLDTQYF. As DNA, the CDR3 is TGTGCCAGCAGTGAGGCGGGGCTTCTAGATACGCAGTATTTT.

The chain links TRBV21-1 to TRBJ2-4; the listed D gene, TRBD1, was not tested against the DNA. TRBV21-1 is classified as a pseudogene. The CDR3 runs to 20 residues. DNA of the CDR3: TGTGCCAGCAGCAAAAAAGCCTTGAAGGCAGGGGGCGGGGCCAAAAACATTCAGTACTTC. Translated: CASSKKALKAGGGAKNIQYF.

The chain couples TRBV28 to TRBJ2-7, with 8 nucleotides matching TRBD1. The CDR3 length is 15 residues. The germline V gene has CDR1 MDHEN and CDR2 SYDVKM. Germline trimming cut 7 bases from V and 2 bases from J; bases unmatched to any gene: 10. The CDR3 coding sequence is TGTGCCAGCACCCTCCCGGGACAGGAACCCTACGAGCAGTACTTC. Its protein is CASTLPGQEPYEQYF.

This clone was observed a few times. The chain is built from TRBV11-2 and TRBJ1-1; 9 bases are a match to TRBD1. Germline V gene sequence: CDR1 SGHAT, CDR2 FQNNGV. The CDR3 is made up of 14 amino acids. The ends lost 3 bases at V and 3 bases at J; junction bases unmatched: 2. The CDR3 is CASSFDRGDTEAFF. CDR3 nucleotides: TGTGCCAGCAGCTTCGACAGGGGGGACACTGAAGCTTTCTTT.